This is a list of T cell receptor beta chains from one sample in a study of CD8+CD57+ T cells in acquired aplastic anemia. From the reads, TCRdb called clonotypes with MiXCR, one entry per CDR3 protein. Counted here are 250,000 to 350,000 distinct CDR3 sequences, 50% to 65% occurring once; the ten biggest clones make up under 1.5%. Sequencing used sorted CD4+, CD8+, or CD8+CD57+ T cells (not recorded which) from PBMCs. The receptor source for this set is a human donor with aplastic anemia. The CDR3 runs from the conserved cysteine through the conserved F or W. The D gene is left open where the match is weak. The listing skips clone size in some rows; elsewhere it reads once, few, many or a size class.

cdr3_nt	cdr3_aa	clone_size	d_call	v_call	j_call
TGTGCCACCAGTGACCTTGTCGGTCAGCCCCAGCATTTT	CATSDLVGQPQHF	few	-	TRBV24-1	TRBJ1-5
TGTGCTGCGTCGGGGACAGGGGAAGAGACCCAGTACTTC	CAASGTGEETQYF	-	TRBD1	TRBV25-1	TRBJ2-5
TGTGCCAGCAGCTTAGCGGGACAGGGAACAGATACGCAGTATTTT	CASSLAGQGTDTQYF	-	TRBD1	TRBV7-6	TRBJ2-3
TGTGCCAGCAGCTTAGCTGGGACTGAGGGGATTCAGTACTTC	CASSLAGTEGIQYF	many	-	TRBV7-9	TRBJ2-4
TGTGCCAGCGAAAAGGGGGGAAAAGAGACCCAGTACTTC	CASEKGGKETQYF	many	-	TRBV28	TRBJ2-5
TGCAGTGCTAGTAGCGGGAGGTTCGACGAGCAGTACTTC	CSASSGRFDEQYF	few	TRBD2	TRBV20-1	TRBJ2-7
TGTGCCAGCAGCTTGGTTGGGTACCCTAACACTGAAGCTTTCTTT	CASSLVGYPNTEAFF	once	-	TRBV5-5	TRBJ1-1
TGTGCCAGCAGGGGCTATAGCAATCAGCCCCAGCATTTT	CASRGYSNQPQHF	-	-	TRBV2	TRBJ1-5
TGTGCCAGCAGTGGCTCCGGGACAGCCTTGAACACCTTC	CASSGSGTALNTF	-	TRBD1	TRBV25-1	TRBJ1-2
TGCAGCGTGGCCGGGACAGGGACTTCTAGCACAGATACGCAGTATTTT	CSVAGTGTSSTDTQYF	few	TRBD1	TRBV29-1	TRBJ2-3
TGTGCCAGCAGCTCCTACGGCTACGAGCAGTACTTC	CASSSYGYEQYF	-	-	TRBV7-2	TRBJ2-7
TGTGCCAGCAGCTTACCGGGACTCGATGAAAAACTGTTTTTT	CASSLPGLDEKLFF	many	-	TRBV5-8	TRBJ1-4
TGCGCCAGCAGCTGGGAGACAGGCGGGAACACTGAAGCTTTCTTT	CASSWETGGNTEAFF	-	-	TRBV5-1	TRBJ1-1
TGTGCCAGCAGTGAAATACTAGCGGGAAGCAATGAGCAGTTCTTC	CASSEILAGSNEQFF	-	TRBD2	TRBV6-1	TRBJ2-1
TGTGCCAGCTCACCGGCAGGGGTGAACACTGAAGCTTTCTTT	CASSPAGVNTEAFF	few	-	TRBV18	TRBJ1-1
TGCAGTGCTAGAGGGGGACTAGCGGGGGTCTACGAGCAGTACTTC	CSARGGLAGVYEQYF	-	TRBD2	TRBV20-1	TRBJ2-7
TGTGCCAGCAGTAGAGGGGGCCCAAGCAATGAGCAGTTCTTC	CASSRGGPSNEQFF	-	TRBD1	TRBV27	TRBJ2-1
TGTGCCAGCAGCCACACATTATCACGGGGGGGCAATCAGCCCCAGCATTTT	CASSHTLSRGGNQPQHF	few	-	TRBV3-1	TRBJ1-5
TGTGCCAGCAGCTTAACAGGACGGACTATAGGAAACACCATATATTTT	CASSLTGRTIGNTIYF	many	-	TRBV7-8	TRBJ1-3
TGTGCCAGCAGCCCCAGCGGGGGGGCCGGAGAGACCCAGTACTTC	CASSPSGGAGETQYF	-	TRBD2	TRBV7-2	TRBJ2-5
TGTGCCAGCACCCTCCGGGACCGCGCCTACGAGCAGTACTTC	CASTLRDRAYEQYF	many	-	TRBV5-8	TRBJ2-7
TGCGCCAGCAGCAGGCAGCCTCAGAACGAGCAGTACTTC	CASSRQPQNEQYF	-	-	TRBV4-1	TRBJ2-7
TGTGCTAGCAGTACCGGGAACGAAGAGACCCAGTACTTC	CASSTGNEETQYF	few	-	TRBV7-7	TRBJ2-5
TGCAGCGTTGATATGAAGCGGGGTGAGCAGTACTTC	CSVDMKRGEQYF	-	TRBD2	TRBV29-1	TRBJ2-7
TGCAGTGCCCTGGCGCGCGATGGGATTTCACCCCTCCACTTT	CSALARDGISPLHF	-	-	TRBV20-1	TRBJ1-6
TGTGCCAGCAAGGAAGGACAGGTGACGAACACCGGGGAGCTGTTTTTT	CASKEGQVTNTGELFF	-	TRBD1	TRBV7-3	TRBJ2-2
TGTGCCAGCCGGGAACGGTCTCTTGGGTCTCACATATATTTT	CASRERSLGSHIYF	-	-	TRBV19	TRBJ1-3
TGCGCCAGCAGCTTGTGGGGAGATAGCAATCAGCCCCAGCATTTT	CASSLWGDSNQPQHF	many	-	TRBV5-1	TRBJ1-5
TGTGCCAGCTCCCAGGGTGTCAGTTCACCCCTCCACTTT	CASSQGVSSPLHF	-	-	TRBV2	TRBJ1-6
TGTGCCAGCAGAGGGAGTTCAAATTCACCCCTCCACTTT	CASRGSSNSPLHF	-	-	TRBV12-3/TRBV12-4	TRBJ1-6
TGCAGCGTTGAAATTGCCTACAATGAGCAGTTCTTC	CSVEIAYNEQFF	-	-	TRBV29-1	TRBJ2-1
TGTGCCAGCAGCCTTCTACAGGGATATGGCTACACCTTC	CASSLLQGYGYTF	many	-	TRBV3-1	TRBJ1-2
TGTGCCAGCAGCTTAACGATAGGGACAGGGCGGCTCTCTGGGGCCAACGTCCTGACTTTC	CASSLTIGTGRLSGANVLTF	-	TRBD1	TRBV7-3	TRBJ2-6
TGTGCCAGCAGCTCTTACAGGGGTAACGACTATGGCTACACCTTC	CASSSYRGNDYGYTF	-	TRBD1	TRBV27	TRBJ1-2
TGTGCCAGCAGCCGGGGCGAGGGCCTGATGAACACTGAAGCTTTCTTT	CASSRGEGLMNTEAFF	-	-	TRBV5-1	TRBJ1-1
TGTGCCAGCAGCCAAGCCCTAGCGGGAGCCGAGCAGTACTTC	CASSQALAGAEQYF	-	TRBD2	TRBV14	TRBJ2-7
TGCGCCAGCAGTGATCAGGGGGCTAGGAACACTGAAGCTTTCTTT	CASSDQGARNTEAFF	-	TRBD1	TRBV10-2	TRBJ1-1
TGTGCCAGCAGCTCTCCGCCGGGGATCGACGAGCAGTACTTC	CASSSPPGIDEQYF	-	-	TRBV7-2	TRBJ2-7
TGCAGTGCCCTGGACAGAAATGGCTACACCTTC	CSALDRNGYTF	few	-	TRBV20-1	TRBJ1-2
TGTGCCAGCACCCCGCGCTATGGCTACACCTTC	CASTPRYGYTF	many	-	TRBV12-3/TRBV12-4	TRBJ1-2
TGTGCCAGCAGTGATCGGGGGACAAATTCACCCCTCCACTTT	CASSDRGTNSPLHF	-	-	TRBV2	TRBJ1-6
TGTGCCAGCAGCTTAGTGCAGGGGGCTAGTGGCTACACCTTC	CASSLVQGASGYTF	many	TRBD1	TRBV7-9	TRBJ1-2
TGTGCCAGCAGCTTAGTTCCCTATGGCTACACCTTC	CASSLVPYGYTF	many	-	TRBV7-9	TRBJ1-2